This TCR beta chain was observed in a study of shared clonotypes between healthy human individuals. Study in general: Three plates each covered CD4 naive and memory; CD8 naive two, CD8 memory one.

Per the germline V gene, CDR1 is SNHLY and CDR2 is FYNNEI. With V trimmed by 6 bases and J by 3 bases, 4 bases remained unmatched. CDR3 size: 13 residues. Sequencing was performed with immunoSEQ multiplex PCR; in TCRdb, only in-frame clones are kept and a portion is missing. Seen here are approximately 2.5 million clones, under 95% observed once, and the top ten hold roughly 0.39%. The chain joins TRBV2 to TRBJ1-2; 7 positions agree with TRBD1. The source is a man younger than 35 in good health. Some clones in this sample may be carry-over from other donors' samples. Sequenced: naive CD4+ T cells from PBMCs. Subset defined: CD45RA+ positively selected. The CDR3 region has the DNA TGTGCCAGCAGGGATACAGGGGACTATGGCTACACCTTC. Amino acid sequence: CASRDTGDYGYTF.